Listed here are 26 T cell receptor beta chains from one sample, sequenced in a study of identical twins. TCRdb used MiXCR to reprocess the 5' RACE reads, holding one entry per CDR3 protein. The sample lists 350,000 to 450,000 distinct CDR3 sequences, less than 20% occurring once. Sequences were obtained from naive T cells sorted from blood. These receptor sequences come from a man over 45 in good health.

The chain employs TRBV12-3 or TRBV12-4 and TRBJ2-1; maybe TRBD2 (5 bases). Trimming shortened V by 0 bases and J by 9 bases, and 9 bases separated the two germline ends. This CDR3 is 13 amino acids long. The CDR3 coding sequence is TGTGCCAGCAGTTTAGCGGAGGAGAGTGAGCAGTTCTTC. Its protein product is CASSLAEESEQFF.

In its sample, this clonotype was seen a few times. This chain links TRBV11-2 with TRBJ2-1, with a possible D match to TRBD2 (6 bases). The germline V gene has CDR1 SGHAT and CDR2 FQNNGV. Trimming stripped 4 bases from V and 10 bases from J, with 23 bases between. This CDR3 comprises 16 residues. The CDR3 reads CASSSLLANAKEEQFF. CDR3 in DNA: TGTGCCAGCAGCTCCCTCCTAGCGAACGCGAAAGAGGAGCAGTTCTTC.

The J gene is TRBJ2-2, the V gene TRBV5-1, with no clear D. Germline V gene lookup returns CDR1 SGHRS and CDR2 YFSETQ. Deletions cut 4 bases from V and 4 bases from J, with 14 bases between. This CDR3 is built from 15 residues. For the CDR3, the DNA is TGCGCCAGCAGCCGCAACGAATATTCCACCGGGGAGCTGTTTTTT. Translating gives CASSRNEYSTGELFF.

CDR3 in DNA: TGTGCCAGCAGCTTGCGTGAGCCTCCCTACGAGCAGTACTTC. Residues: CASSLREPPYEQYF. V usage is TRBV5-5 and J usage is TRBJ2-7; D call uncertain. Trimming took off 1 base at V and 2 bases at J, with 10 bases between the two ends. Germline CDR1 is SGHKS and CDR2 is YYEKEE (reference sequence). The CDR3 covers 14 residues.

This clonotype appeared a few times. The chain uses TRBV11-2 and TRBJ2-1; a possible D gene is TRBD2 (6 bases). The germline V gene has CDR1 SGHAT and CDR2 FQNNGV. The V end lost 4 bases, the J end lost 3 bases, and 16 bases lay between the germline ends. This CDR3 spans 16 amino acids. The CDR3 is CASSSVTGLHYNEQFF. As DNA, the CDR3 is TGTGCCAGCAGCTCTGTCACGGGACTCCACTACAATGAGCAGTTCTTC.

This chain joins TRBV10-3 and TRBJ1-6, with TRBD1 as a possible D gene (5 bases). Per the germline V gene, CDR1 is ENHRY and CDR2 is SYGVKD. Trimming pared 4 bases from V and 6 bases from J, leaving 19 bases between. The CDR3 loop spans 17 amino acids. The CDR3 here is CAISVSGPFSLNSPLHF. The CDR3 bases are TGTGCCATCAGTGTATCGGGACCCTTTTCGCTTAATTCACCCCTCCACTTT.

The gene calls are TRBV24-1 and TRBJ2-2; a weak D match, TRBD2 (5 bases). This CDR3 is 14 amino acids long. CDR1 is KGHDR, CDR2 SFDVKD, per germline. Trimming stripped 9 bases from V and 0 bases from J, with 10 bases between. The CDR3 sequence: CATREQTNTGELFF. CDR3 in DNA: TGTGCCACCCGGGAACAGACGAACACCGGGGAGCTGTTTTTT.

V gene TRBV27 combines with J gene TRBJ2-7; maybe TRBD2 (5 bases). The germline V gene encodes CDR1 MNHEY and CDR2 SMNVEV (reference sequence). This CDR3 region has 14 residues. V lost 8 bases to trimming and J lost 3 bases, with 17 bases between them. This CDR3 reads CASSKSRGGYEQYF. In DNA form, the CDR3 reads TGTGCCAGCTCAAAAAGTCGGGGTGGCTACGAGCAGTACTTC.

With regard to this clonotype: Mismatch with germline at one junction end may stem from a read error. The V gene is TRBV7-7, the J gene TRBJ2-3; D gene ambiguous. This CDR3 is 15 amino acids long. Germline V gives CDR1 SSHAT, CDR2 FNYEAQ (reference sequence). CDR3 region: CASSFSVSSTDTQYF. In DNA, the CDR3 is TGTGCTAGCAGCTTCTCGGTCTCTAGCACAGATACGCAGTATTTT. The full variable domain, completed using reference TRBV7-7 and TRBJ2-3, is GAGVSQSPRYKVTKRGQDVTLRCDPISSHATLYWYQQALGQGPEFLTYFNYEAQPDKSGLPSDRFSAERPEGSISTLTIQRTEQRDSAMYRCASSFSVSSTDTQYFGPGTRLTVL.

There are a few counts of this clonotype. The rearrangement joins TRBV12-3 or TRBV12-4 to TRBJ2-3; D is unclear. The CDR3 is 12 residues long. Trimming stripped 3 bases from V and 5 bases from J, with 6 bases between. The CDR3 DNA follows: TGTGCCAGCAGTTTTAAGAAAGATACGCAGTATTTT. Amino acids: CASSFKKDTQYF.

The sample holds a few counts of this clonotype. V is TRBV7-8 and J is TRBJ2-1; 8 nucleotides line up with TRBD2. J lost 3 bases, V lost 4 bases, and 8 bases had no gene match. Per germline, CDR1 SGHVS and CDR2 FQNEAQ. The CDR3 length is 16 residues. Written as DNA, the CDR3 is TGTGCCAGCAGCTCATCCGGGGGGGGTAACTACAATGAGCAGTTCTTC. Translated, it gives CASSSSGGGNYNEQFF.

This clonotype occurred many times. This rearrangement joins TRBV11-1 to TRBJ2-3; 7 nucleotides align to TRBD2. Germline assignment: CDR1 SGHAT and CDR2 FQDESV (reference sequence). Trimming at V came to 5 bases and at J to 3 bases, leaving 5 bases not matched to a gene. The length of the CDR3 is 14 residues. CDR3 nucleotide sequence: TGTGCCAGCAGCAGGGACTATAAGACAGATACGCAGTATTTT. Protein product: CASSRDYKTDTQYF.

The V gene is TRBV20-1, the J gene TRBJ2-7; TRBD2 matches at 7 bases. V trimming: 7 bases; J trimming: 5 bases; junction bases outside the gene matches: 14. Germline values: CDR1 DFQATT, CDR2 SNEGSKA (reference sequence). The CDR3 is 14 residues long. For the CDR3, the DNA is TGCAGTGTGGGGCCTAGGGCGGCGGGGGACGAGCAGTACTTC. Its translation is CSVGPRAAGDEQYF.

This clonotype occurred a few times. V is TRBV6-5 and J is TRBJ1-6; the D is unclear. The V gene's germline CDR1 is MNHEY and CDR2 SVGAGI. This CDR3 has 12 amino acids. V gave up 6 bases and J gave up 9 bases, with 9 bases separating them. CDR3 sequence reads: CASRSYSSPLHF. CDR3 DNA sequence: TGTGCCAGCAGGTCGTATTCTTCACCCCTCCACTTT.

This clonotype showed up many times. The chain combines TRBV12-3 or TRBV12-4 with TRBJ1-6, with D unresolved. The CDR3 covers 15 residues. The V end lost 1 base, the J end lost 5 bases, and 9 bases lay between the germline ends. DNA for the CDR3: TGTGCCAGCAGTTTAGGTCTTGGGCATAATTCACCCCTCCACTTT. It encodes CASSLGLGHNSPLHF.

This rearrangement joins TRBV4-1 to TRBJ2-7; 9 bases are shared with TRBD2. This CDR3 has 15 amino acids. The germline CDR1 and CDR2 sequences are MGHRA and YSYEKL. Losses at the gene ends were 1 base for V and 6 bases for J; bases not matched to a gene: 7. This CDR3 reads CASSQVLAGDGEQYF. As DNA, the CDR3 is TGCGCCAGCAGCCAAGTCTTAGCGGGGGATGGCGAGCAGTACTTC.

V and J are TRBV7-2 and TRBJ1-1, with TRBD1 as a possible D gene (5 bases). V was clipped by 4 bases and J by 4 bases, with 13 bases between them. Germline V gene sequence: CDR1 SGHTA, CDR2 FQGNSA. This CDR3 spans 14 amino acids. CDR3: CASSSQGMSTEAFF. CDR3 in DNA: TGTGCCAGCAGCTCGCAGGGTATGAGCACTGAAGCTTTCTTT.

This clonotype was detected a few times. The rearrangement joins TRBV20-1 to TRBJ2-7, with no clear D. V was clipped by 2 bases and J by 3 bases, with 8 bases between them. Germline CDR1 DFQATT, CDR2 SNEGSKA (reference sequence). The CDR3 is 12 residues long. CDR3 in DNA: TGCAGTGCTAGAAGGGCTCACTACGAGCAGTACTTC. Its protein is CSARRAHYEQYF.

V is TRBV2 and J is TRBJ1-1, with no clear D. This CDR3 has 14 residues. Trimming pared 6 bases from V and 3 bases from J, leaving 14 bases between. Germline V lookup: CDR1 SNHLY, CDR2 FYNNEI. Written as DNA, the CDR3 is TGTGCCAGCAGAGGGCGTTTCCTTGACACTGAAGCTTTCTTT. Its protein is CASRGRFLDTEAFF.

This clonotype was seen only a few times. V and J are TRBV5-1 and TRBJ2-5; possible D gene TRBD2, 5 bases. Trimming left V 5 bases short and J 2 bases short, with 7 bases between. The length of the CDR3 is 12 residues. Germline V gives CDR1 SGHRS, CDR2 YFSETQ. CDR3 sequence reads: CASSREQETQYF. As DNA, the CDR3 is TGCGCCAGCAGTAGGGAGCAAGAGACCCAGTACTTC.

There are a few counts of this clonotype. The gene calls are TRBV5-6 and TRBJ2-3, with no clear D. CDR1 and CDR2 from the germline V gene are SGHDT and YYEEEE. The V and J ends lost 4 bases and 4 bases respectively, with 16 bases between them. CDR3 size: 15 residues. In DNA form, the CDR3 reads TGTGCCAGCAGCGACCTCGCCCTAGACGCAGATACGCAGTATTTT. It encodes CASSDLALDADTQYF.

The chain employs TRBV20-1 and TRBJ1-5; possibly TRBD1 for D (6 bases). The ends were cut back, 0 bases at V and 0 bases at J, with 12 bases in the middle. CDR1 and CDR2 from the germline V gene are DFQATT and SNEGSKA (reference sequence). The CDR3 covers 16 residues. In DNA, the CDR3 is TGCAGTGCTAGAGATTGGGACACCTATAGCAATCAGCCCCAGCATTTT. The encoded protein is CSARDWDTYSNQPQHF.

The chain uses TRBV12-3 or TRBV12-4 and TRBJ1-6; TRBD1 matches at 10 bases. J gave up 7 bases and V 6 bases, and 12 bases lay outside the gene matches. This CDR3 has 17 residues. CDR3 coding DNA: TGTGCCAGCAGGATAAGGGGACAGGGGTACTTGAATTCACCCCTCCACTTT. This codes for CASRIRGQGYLNSPLHF.

This chain links TRBV24-1 with TRBJ2-5; no firm D call. Germline CDR1 reads KGHDR; CDR2 reads SFDVKD. V gave up 7 bases and J gave up 6 bases, with 8 bases separating them. CDR3 length equals 11 residues. This CDR3 is CATSSSQTQYF. The CDR3 bases are TGTGCCACCAGCTCCTCCCAGACCCAGTACTTC.

This clonotype was detected a few times. Its ends do not fully match the called genes, so a read error is possible. The chain combines TRBV6-1 with TRBJ1-3; D possibly corresponds to TRBD1 (6 bases). Germline CDR1 is MNHNS and CDR2 is SASEGT. This CDR3 has 14 amino acids. DNA for the CDR3: TGTGCCAGCAGCGAAGGGGGTACTGGAAACACCATATATTTT. This encodes CASSEGGTGNTIYF.

This clonotype was observed a handful of times. The rearrangement links TRBV9 to TRBJ2-1; the D is unclear. This CDR3 has 13 residues. The V gene's germline CDR1 is SGDLS and CDR2 YYNGEE. Trimming shortened V by 3 bases and J by 7 bases, and 11 bases separated the two germline ends. For the CDR3, the DNA is TGTGCCAGCAGCGCGTGGACCGCAAATGAGCAGTTCTTC. The encoded protein is CASSAWTANEQFF.